This record looks at one T cell receptor beta chain sequence and its context. This sample was included in a study of blood T cell repertoires in COVID-19. Germline CDR1 is SEHNR and CDR2 is FQNEAQ (reference sequence). CDR3 length equals 15 residues. With V trimmed by 4 bases and J by 4 bases, 6 bases remained unmatched. The assay was immunoSEQ multiplex PCR, and TCRdb's table has in-frame clones only and misses some. The table includes over 200,000 clones, about 85% detected once. This sequence originates from a woman older than 75 with acute or convalescent COVID-19. The sequenced sample was peripheral blood. This chain links TRBV7-9 with TRBJ1-1; 10 nucleotides line up with TRBD1. The CDR3 region is CASSSTGGSSTEAFF. CDR3 DNA: TGTGCCAGCAGCTCGACAGGGGGCTCAAGCACTGAAGCTTTCTTT.